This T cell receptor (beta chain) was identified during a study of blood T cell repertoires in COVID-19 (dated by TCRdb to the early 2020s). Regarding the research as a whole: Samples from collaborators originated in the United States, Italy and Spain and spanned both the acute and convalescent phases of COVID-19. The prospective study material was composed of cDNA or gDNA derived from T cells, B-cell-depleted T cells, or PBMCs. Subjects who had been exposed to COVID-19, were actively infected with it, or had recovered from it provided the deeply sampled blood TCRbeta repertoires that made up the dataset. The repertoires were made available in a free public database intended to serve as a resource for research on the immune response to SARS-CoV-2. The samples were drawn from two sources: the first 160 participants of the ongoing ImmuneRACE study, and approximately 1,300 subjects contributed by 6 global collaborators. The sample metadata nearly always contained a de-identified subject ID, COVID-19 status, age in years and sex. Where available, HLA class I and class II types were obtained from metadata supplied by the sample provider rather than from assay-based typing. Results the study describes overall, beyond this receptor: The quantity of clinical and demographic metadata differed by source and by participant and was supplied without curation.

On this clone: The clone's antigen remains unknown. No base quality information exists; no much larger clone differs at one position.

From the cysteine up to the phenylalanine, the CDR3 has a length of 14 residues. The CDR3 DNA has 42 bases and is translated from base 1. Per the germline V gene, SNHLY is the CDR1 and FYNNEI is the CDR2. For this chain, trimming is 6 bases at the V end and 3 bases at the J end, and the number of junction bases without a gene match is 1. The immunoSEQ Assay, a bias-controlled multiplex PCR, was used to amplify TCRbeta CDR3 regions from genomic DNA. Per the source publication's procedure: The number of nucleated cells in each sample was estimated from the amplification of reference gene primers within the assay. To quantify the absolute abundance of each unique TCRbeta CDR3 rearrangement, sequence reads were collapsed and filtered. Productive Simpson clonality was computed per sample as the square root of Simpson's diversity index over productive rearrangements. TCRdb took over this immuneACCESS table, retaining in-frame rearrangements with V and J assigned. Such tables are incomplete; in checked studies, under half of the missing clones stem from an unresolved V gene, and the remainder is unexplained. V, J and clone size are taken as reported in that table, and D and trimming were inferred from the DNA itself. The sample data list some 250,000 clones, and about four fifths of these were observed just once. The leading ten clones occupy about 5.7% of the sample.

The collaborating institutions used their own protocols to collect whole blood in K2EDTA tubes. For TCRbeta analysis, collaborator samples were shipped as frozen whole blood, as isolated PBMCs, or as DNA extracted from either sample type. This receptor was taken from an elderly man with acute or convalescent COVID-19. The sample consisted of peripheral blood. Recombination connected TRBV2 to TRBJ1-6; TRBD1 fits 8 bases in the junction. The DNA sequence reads TGTGCCAGCAGCGACAGGGGCTATAATTCACCCCTCCACTTT. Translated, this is CASSDRGYNSPLHF.